This TCR beta chain originates from a study of T cells in Graves' hyperthyroidism and ophthalmopathy. In its sample, this clonotype was seen many times. No antigen is known for it. Study-level findings and limits: Blood shared most expanded thyroid clonotypes above 0.001. Progression to ophthalmopathy was predicted a median of approximately seven months early.

V lost 7 bases and J 7 bases, leaving 23 bases between the germline ends. CDR1 DFQATT and CDR2 SNEGSKA come from the germline V gene (reference sequence). This CDR3 is built from 14 residues. The TCR beta CDR3 regions underwent amplification using RNA transcripts as the source. When the TCR CDR3 underwent first-round RT-PCR, the HTBI primer set was used. In TCRdb, the multiplex PCR reads were re-called with MiXCR into one record per CDR3 protein. The sample carries 690,000 or so distinct CDR3 sequences, around 20% recorded once. Those with hyperthyroidism were 18 to 65 years old, newly diagnosed, and ill for under 2 months. The study collected blood at first hyperthyroidism diagnosis, before any ophthalmopathy symptoms arose.

The chain links TRBV20-1 to TRBJ2-7; the D gene is possibly TRBD2 (6 bases). The material sequenced was blood. The sequence came from a woman in her 50s with Graves' hyperthyroidism that later progressed to Graves' ophthalmopathy. CDR3 protein: CSELRDGGLGEQYF. The DNA of the CDR3 is TGCAGTGAATTGCGGGACGGCGGCCTTGGTGAGCAGTACTTC.